The 27 T cell receptor beta chains below come from one sample, sequenced in a study of early T cells in non-severe SARS-CoV-2 infection. From the 5' RACE reads, TCRdb called clonotypes with MiXCR, one entry per CDR3 protein. The table lists tens of thousands of distinct CDR3 sequences, approximately 11% of them singletons. Sequenced material: whole blood, taken at baseline. The receptors were gathered from an adult who was a healthcare worker with PCR-confirmed SARS-CoV-2 infection or an uninfected control (not recorded which).

This chain uses TRBV12-3 or TRBV12-4 with TRBJ2-1; TRBD2 aligns across 11 bases. The CDR3 covers 16 residues. With V trimmed by 4 bases and J by 2 bases, 4 bases remained unmatched. The CDR3 DNA sequence: TGTGCCAGCAGTTCCCTAGCGGGGGGAGCCTACAATGAGCAGTTCTTC. Translated: CASSSLAGGAYNEQFF.

V is TRBV20-1 and J is TRBJ2-3; the D gene is possibly TRBD1 (6 bases). This CDR3 spans 14 amino acids. Trimming pared 3 bases from V and 4 bases from J, leaving 14 bases between. Germline CDR1 reads DFQATT; CDR2 reads SNEGSKA (reference sequence). The CDR3 DNA is TGCAGTGCTAGTAGAGGGGGTGGGGCAGATACGCAGTATTTT. It encodes CSASRGGGADTQYF.

This rearrangement joins TRBV6-6 to TRBJ2-7, with D uncertain. Germline V gives CDR1 MNHNY, CDR2 SVGAGI (reference sequence). The CDR3 covers 11 residues. V was cut by 4 bases and J by 4 bases, with 5 bases left in between. The chain's CDR3 is CASSSMYEQYF. The CDR3 DNA reads TGTGCCAGCAGTTCCATGTACGAGCAGTACTTC.

This clonotype was observed a handful of times. The chain is built from TRBV12-3 or TRBV12-4 and TRBJ1-4; 12 positions match TRBD1. The CDR3 covers 17 residues. V lost 6 bases to trimming and J lost 7 bases; unmatched junction nucleotides: 12. CDR3: CASRKGQGALSGEKLFF. The DNA for the CDR3 is TGTGCCAGCAGGAAGGGACAGGGGGCGCTTTCCGGTGAAAAACTGTTTTTT.

The chain has TRBV9 and TRBJ2-3; D gene uncertain. V shed 4 bases and J shed 4 bases, with 10 bases lying between them. This CDR3 comprises 13 residues. Germline V lookup: CDR1 SGDLS, CDR2 YYNGEE. CDR3 DNA sequence: TGTGCCAGCAGCCCTTCCGTTTCAGATACGCAGTATTTT. Protein sequence: CASSPSVSDTQYF.

The chain has TRBV28 and TRBJ2-7; the match to TRBD1 covers 9 bases. There are 15 residues in the CDR3. V lost 5 bases and J lost 6; bases outside the gene matches: 11. From germline, CDR1 is MDHEN and CDR2 SYDVKM. The CDR3 loop reads CASSPTTDRGSEQYF. As DNA, the CDR3 is TGTGCCAGCAGTCCGACTACGGACAGGGGCAGCGAGCAGTACTTC.

The chain has TRBV20-1 and TRBJ2-1; TRBD1 agrees at 8 bases. Looked up from germline, CDR1 is DFQATT and CDR2 is SNEGSKA (reference sequence). The CDR3 loop spans 14 amino acids. With V trimmed by 4 bases and J by 6 bases, 8 bases remained unmatched. The CDR3 DNA follows: TGCAGTGCTACCAGGACAGGGCGAGGCAATGAGCAGTTCTTC. It translates to CSATRTGRGNEQFF.

The V call is TRBV6-5, the J call TRBJ2-1; the D gene is possibly TRBD1 (6 bases). The CDR3 extends over 14 amino acids. The V gene lost 4 bases and the J gene lost 8 bases, with 15 bases spanning the gap. Germline lookup yields CDR1 MNHEY and CDR2 SVGAGI. CDR3 sequence reads: CASSSSPRGYEQFF. In nucleotides, the CDR3 is TGTGCCAGCAGTTCCAGCCCCAGGGGATATGAGCAGTTCTTC.

This chain links TRBV3-1 with TRBJ1-1; D gene uncertain. V lost 3 bases and J lost 5, with 13 bases in between. The germline gives CDR1 LGHDT, CDR2 YNNKEL (reference sequence). The CDR3 spans 14 residues. The CDR3 DNA reads TGTGCCAGCAGCCAGACATTCGCTGGGACTGAAGCTTTCTTT. Translation gives CASSQTFAGTEAFF.

There are a few counts of this clonotype. This chain joins TRBV27 and TRBJ2-1; 7 bases line up with TRBD2. V gave up 6 bases and J gave up 0 bases; unmatched junction bases: 2. Germline CDR1 is MNHEY and CDR2 is SMNVEV (reference sequence). This CDR3 region has 14 residues. CDR3 bases: TGTGCCAGCAGGGAGCGGGGCTCCTACAATGAGCAGTTCTTC. This codes for CASRERGSYNEQFF.

This clonotype was seen ten or more times. The chain joins TRBV15 to TRBJ2-2, with 7 positions matching TRBD1. Germline values: CDR1 LNHNV, CDR2 YYDKDF (reference sequence). The CDR3 sequence is 16 residues long. Unmatched junction bases numbered 1, after V lost 0 bases and J lost 0 bases. The CDR3 here is CATSREQGSNTGELFF. The CDR3 nucleotides are TGTGCCACCAGCAGAGAACAGGGGTCGAACACCGGGGAGCTGTTTTTT.

There are a few counts of this clonotype. The rearrangement joins TRBV29-1 to TRBJ2-3; no firm D call. The CDR3 is 11 amino acids. Trimming took 2 bases from V and 4 from J, leaving 4 bases between them. Germline CDR1 is SQVTM and CDR2 is ANQGSEA. The CDR3 DNA is TGCAGCGTTGAAAACTCAGATACGCAGTATTTT. It translates to CSVENSDTQYF.

This clonotype was observed a few times. The genes are TRBV19 and TRBJ1-1; D gene ambiguous. V shed 6 bases and J shed 0 bases, with 14 bases lying between them. The CDR3 totals 15 residues. Germline values: CDR1 LNHDA, CDR2 SQIVND (reference sequence). CDR3 coding DNA: TGTGCCAGTAGCCCCCCCGGACGGGTGAACACTGAAGCTTTCTTT. Its translation: CASSPPGRVNTEAFF.

This clonotype was observed many times. V usage is TRBV7-9 and J usage is TRBJ1-6; no firm D call. From germline, CDR1 is SEHNR and CDR2 FQNEAQ (reference sequence). CDR3 length equals 14 residues. The V gene lost 1 base and the J gene lost 4 bases, with 5 bases spanning the gap. The CDR3 bases are TGTGCCAGCAGCTTAGAACAGTATAATTCACCCCTCCACTTT. Translating it yields CASSLEQYNSPLHF.

In this sample, this clonotype turned up many times. V usage is TRBV7-9 and J usage is TRBJ2-3, with no clear D. Deletions cut 5 bases from V and 4 bases from J, with 7 bases between. CDR1 and CDR2 (germline): SEHNR, FQNEAQ (reference sequence). The CDR3 covers 12 residues. CDR3: CASSLLADTQYF. CDR3 DNA sequence: TGTGCCAGCAGCCTCCTCGCAGATACGCAGTATTTT. Full variable domain (missing parts from reference TRBV7-9 and TRBJ2-3): DTGVSQNPRHKITKRGQNVTFRCDPISEHNRLYWYRQTLGQGPEFLTYFQNEAQLEKSRLLSDRFSAERPKGSFSTLEIQRTEQGDSAMYLCASSLLADTQYFGPGTRLTVL.

The sample holds many counts of this clonotype. The gene calls are TRBV23-1 and TRBJ1-1; TRBD1 matches 8 bases. TRBV23-1 counts as an open reading frame of uncertain function. Trimming at V came to 9 bases and at J to 13 bases, leaving 16 bases not matched to a gene. The CDR3 spans 13 residues. CDR3 DNA: TGCGCCAGGACCCAGGGGGCTAAGTTGAAGCTTTTCTTT. This gives the protein CARTQGAKLKLFF.

Comment on this clonotype: A read error may explain this, as a much larger clone is one base away. The chain carries TRBV9 and TRBJ1-4; 9 nucleotides match TRBD1. The junction had 5 bases not matched to a gene; V was cut back by 4 bases and J by 7 bases. Germline lookup yields CDR1 SGDLS and CDR2 YYNGEE. The CDR3 runs 14 residues. The CDR3 is CASSPGTGCEKLFF. The CDR3 DNA sequence: TGTGCCAGCAGCCCCGGGACAGGGTGTGAAAAACTGTTTTTT.

V and J are TRBV3-1 and TRBJ2-3; D uncertain. This CDR3 has 14 residues. CDR1 and CDR2 (germline): LGHDT, YNNKEL (reference sequence). Trimming removed 4 bases from V and 2 bases from J, with 10 bases in between. The CDR3 DNA reads TGTGCCAGCAGCCGAGACTGGACCACAGATACGCAGTATTTT. This translates into CASSRDWTTDTQYF.

In the case of this clonotype: This may be a read error: a much more frequent sequence differs by one nucleotide. V gene TRBV6-2 or TRBV6-3 combines with J gene TRBJ2-3; no firm D call. The CDR3 extends over 11 amino acids. V gave up 5 bases and J gave up 2 bases, with 2 bases separating them. Germline loops: CDR1 MNHEY, CDR2 SVGEGT. CDR3 nucleotide sequence: TGTGCCAGCAGTAACACAGATACGCAGTATTTT. Protein: CASSNTDTQYF.

The V call is TRBV20-1, the J call TRBJ1-5, with D possibly being TRBD1 (5 bases). Germline V gene sequence: CDR1 DFQATT, CDR2 SNEGSKA (reference sequence). Trimming removed 3 bases from V and 4 bases from J, with 10 bases in between. This CDR3 is 13 amino acids long. The CDR3 here is CSASPGANQPQHF. CDR3 bases: TGCAGTGCTAGCCCCGGGGCTAATCAGCCCCAGCATTTT.

V and J are TRBV7-7 and TRBJ1-5; D possibly corresponds to TRBD1 (5 bases). The V end was cut by 4 bases, the J end by 0 bases, with 10 bases between. CDR3 length: 15 amino acids. The germline gives CDR1 SSHAT, CDR2 FNYEAQ (reference sequence). CDR3 bases: TGTGCCAGCAGCTCCTACAGGTTTAGCAATCAGCCCCAGCATTTT. Translating it yields CASSSYRFSNQPQHF. The whole variable domain, remainder taken from reference TRBV7-7 and TRBJ1-5, is GAGVSQSPRYKVTKRGQDVTLRCDPISSHATLYWYQQALGQGPEFLTYFNYEAQPDKSGLPSDRFSAERPEGSISTLTIQRTEQRDSAMYRCASSSYRFSNQPQHFGDGTRLSIL.

The chain carries TRBV6-5 and TRBJ1-6; a possible D gene is TRBD1 (6 bases). This CDR3 has 14 residues. CDR1 MNHEY and CDR2 SVGAGI come from the germline V gene. Trimming stripped 7 bases from V and 11 bases from J, with 18 bases between. CDR3 protein: CASTRVGGNTPLHF. DNA for the CDR3: TGTGCCAGCACCCGAGTGGGGGGCAATACACCCCTCCACTTT.

This clonotype came up a few times. This rearrangement joins TRBV11-2 to TRBJ2-3; the D gene is possibly TRBD1 (6 bases). The germline gives CDR1 SGHAT, CDR2 FQNNGV. This CDR3 spans 16 amino acids. V gave up 5 bases and J gave up 1 base, with 16 bases separating them. CDR3 amino acids: CASSLLLGGGTDTQYF. CDR3 bases: TGTGCCAGCAGCCTACTGCTAGGGGGTGGCACAGATACGCAGTATTTT. The full variable domain, completed using reference TRBV11-2 and TRBJ2-3, is EAGVAQSPRYKIIEKRQSVAFWCNPISGHATLYWYQQILGQGPKLLIQFQNNGVVDDSQLPKDRFSAERLKGVDSTLKIQPAKLEDSAVYLCASSLLLGGGTDTQYFGPGTRLTVL.

This clonotype was counted at least ten times. The chain combines TRBV28 with TRBJ2-1; D gene unclear. The germline V and J ends were trimmed by 6 bases and 7 bases, with 25 bases remaining between them. The CDR3 has 17 amino acids. Germline V gene sequence: CDR1 MDHEN, CDR2 SYDVKM. CDR3 sequence reads: CASRALSRPYNGNEQFF. CDR3 nucleotides: TGTGCCAGCAGGGCCCTCAGTCGGCCCTACAATGGGAATGAGCAGTTCTTC.

Only a few counts were recorded for this clonotype. V and J are TRBV23-1 and TRBJ1-1, with unresolved D. TRBV23-1 is known as an ORF, though its function is uncertain. The CDR3 is made up of 12 amino acids. The germline V and J ends were trimmed by 7 bases and 6 bases, with 12 bases remaining between them. The CDR3 sequence is CASNRRTAEAFF. In DNA form, the CDR3 reads TGCGCCAGCAATCGACGGACCGCTGAAGCTTTCTTT.

The rearrangement uses TRBV30 and TRBJ2-2; D is unresolved. Germline lookup yields CDR1 GTSNPN and CDR2 SVGIG (reference sequence). V lost 0 bases, J lost 6 bases, and 11 bases lay in between. The CDR3 covers 14 residues. Here the CDR3 DNA reads TGTGCCTGGAGTGTACCGGCTGGGTCCGGGGAGCTGTTTTTT. Translation gives CAWSVPAGSGELFF.

The chain has TRBV14 and TRBJ1-1; no firm D call. Between the trimmed V and J ends, which lost 5 bases and 2 bases, there was a span of 6 bases. Per germline, CDR1 SGHDN and CDR2 FVKESK. The CDR3 extends over 12 amino acids. The CDR3 is CASSLINTEAFF. CDR3 sequence (DNA): TGTGCCAGCAGCTTGATCAACACTGAAGCTTTCTTT.